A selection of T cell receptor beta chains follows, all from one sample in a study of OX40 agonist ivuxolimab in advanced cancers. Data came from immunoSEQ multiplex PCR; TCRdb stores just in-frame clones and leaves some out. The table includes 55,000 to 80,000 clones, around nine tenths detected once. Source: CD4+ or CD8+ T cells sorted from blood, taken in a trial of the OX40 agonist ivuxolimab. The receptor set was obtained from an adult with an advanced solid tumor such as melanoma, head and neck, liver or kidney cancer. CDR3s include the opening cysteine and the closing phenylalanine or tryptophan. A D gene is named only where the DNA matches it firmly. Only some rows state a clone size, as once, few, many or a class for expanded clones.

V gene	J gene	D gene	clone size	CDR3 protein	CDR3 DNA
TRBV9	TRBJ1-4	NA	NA	CASSVDPGSEKLFF	TGTGCCAGCAGCGTAGATCCAGGGTCGGAAAAACTGTTTTTT
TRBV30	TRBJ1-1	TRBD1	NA	CAWRIYRGDGTEAFF	TGTGCCTGGAGGATTTACAGGGGAGATGGTACTGAAGCTTTCTTT
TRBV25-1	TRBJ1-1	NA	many	CASSGNLGTLRSEAFF	TGTGCCAGCAGTGGCAACCTCGGGACACTACGTTCAGAAGCTTTCTTT
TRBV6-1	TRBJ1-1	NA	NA	CASSGSGLVMNTEAFF	TGTGCCAGCAGTGGGTCGGGGTTAGTCATGAACACTGAAGCTTTCTTT
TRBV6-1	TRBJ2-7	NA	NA	CASSSLYEQYF	TGTGCCAGCAGTTCGCTCTACGAGCAGTACTTC
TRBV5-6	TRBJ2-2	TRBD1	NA	CASSSWTGVNTGELFF	TGTGCCAGCAGCTCGTGGACAGGGGTGAACACCGGGGAGCTGTTTTTT
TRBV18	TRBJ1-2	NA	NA	CASSPSGYGYTF	TGTGCCAGCTCACCCTCAGGCTATGGCTACACCTTC
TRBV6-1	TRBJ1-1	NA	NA	CASNERRGNTEAFF	TGTGCCAGCAACGAGAGGAGGGGGAACACTGAAGCTTTCTTT
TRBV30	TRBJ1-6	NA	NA	CAWSVQVNNSPLHF	TGTGCCTGGAGTGTACAGGTTAATAATTCACCCCTCCACTTT
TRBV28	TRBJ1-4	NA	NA	CASSSPRAANEKLFF	TGTGCCAGCAGTTCCCCCCGGGCGGCTAATGAAAAACTGTTTTTT
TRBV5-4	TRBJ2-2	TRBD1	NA	CASSFAGQGRTGELFF	TGTGCCAGCAGCTTCGCGGGACAGGGGAGAACCGGGGAGCTGTTTTTT
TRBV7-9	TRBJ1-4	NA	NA	CASSWGEGGRATNEKLFF	TGTGCCAGCAGCTGGGGTGAGGGCGGTAGAGCAACTAATGAAAAACTGTTTTTT
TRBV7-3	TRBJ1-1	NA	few	CASSPSPNTEAFF	TGTGCCAGCAGCCCCAGTCCGAACACTGAAGCTTTCTTT
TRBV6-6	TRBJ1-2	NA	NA	CALEAKPYGYTF	TGTGCCCTCGAGGCCAAACCCTATGGCTACACCTTC
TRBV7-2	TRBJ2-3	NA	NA	CASSLKRSSTDTQYF	TGTGCCAGCAGCTTAAAAAGGTCCAGCACAGATACGCAGTATTTT
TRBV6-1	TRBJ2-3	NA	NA	CASSWGTDTQYF	TGTGCCAGCAGTTGGGGAACAGATACGCAGTATTTT
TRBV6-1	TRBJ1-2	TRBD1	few	CATGQGQVVGYTF	TGTGCCACCGGACAGGGCCAGGTAGTCGGCTACACCTTC
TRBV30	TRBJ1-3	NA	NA	CAWTLSGNTIYF	TGTGCCTGGACCCTCTCTGGAAACACCATATATTTT
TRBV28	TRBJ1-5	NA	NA	CASRPGGSNQPQHF	TGTGCCAGCAGGCCTGGGGGAAGCAATCAGCCCCAGCATTTT
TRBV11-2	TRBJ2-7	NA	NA	CASSSHRAEQYF	TGTGCCAGCAGCTCTCACCGGGCCGAGCAGTACTTC
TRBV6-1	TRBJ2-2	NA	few	CASKDVGGELFF	TGTGCCAGCAAAGACGTGGGCGGGGAGCTGTTTTTT
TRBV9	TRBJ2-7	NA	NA	CASSVAPALTGEQYF	TGTGCCAGCAGCGTAGCTCCCGCCCTGACGGGAGAGCAGTACTTC
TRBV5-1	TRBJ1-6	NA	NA	CASSPLPGNSPLHF	TGCGCCAGCAGCCCACTGCCAGGAAATTCACCCCTCCACTTT
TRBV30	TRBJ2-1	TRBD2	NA	CAWSPGLAGVGEQFF	TGTGCCTGGAGTCCGGGACTAGCGGGAGTAGGTGAGCAGTTCTTC
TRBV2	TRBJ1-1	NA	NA	CASRVTPNTEAFF	TGTGCCAGCAGGGTCACGCCGAACACTGAAGCTTTCTTT
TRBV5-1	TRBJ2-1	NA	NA	CASSSGMSSYNEQFF	TGCGCCAGCAGTTCGGGTATGAGCTCCTACAATGAGCAGTTCTTC
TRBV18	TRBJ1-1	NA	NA	CASSPPDQRNTEAFF	TGTGCCAGCTCACCCCCCGACCAGAGGAACACTGAAGCTTTCTTT
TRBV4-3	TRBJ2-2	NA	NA	CASSQDWSRKNTGELFF	TGCGCCAGCAGCCAAGATTGGTCTCGGAAGAACACCGGGGAGCTGTTTTTT
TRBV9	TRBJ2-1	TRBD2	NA	CASSPRTSGGRYEQFF	TGTGCCAGCAGCCCCAGGACTAGCGGGGGGAGATATGAGCAGTTCTTC
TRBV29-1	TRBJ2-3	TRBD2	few	CSVRLAGRTDTQYF	TGCAGCGTTCGACTAGCGGGGCGCACAGATACGCAGTATTTT
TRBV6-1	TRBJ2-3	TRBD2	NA	CASSTLAGVDTQYF	TGTGCCAGCAGTACACTAGCGGGAGTAGATACGCAGTATTTT
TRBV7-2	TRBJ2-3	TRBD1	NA	CASSLYKGANTQYF	TGTGCCAGCAGCTTATATAAGGGGGCAAATACGCAGTATTTT
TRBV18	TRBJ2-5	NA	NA	CASSPARGQETQYF	TGTGCCAGCTCACCCGCCCGGGGTCAAGAGACCCAGTACTTC
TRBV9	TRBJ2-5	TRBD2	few	CASSPLERGPGETQYF	TGTGCCAGCAGCCCCTTGGAGCGGGGGCCGGGGGAGACCCAGTACTTC
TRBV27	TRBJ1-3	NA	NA	CASSPVGAAWTNTIYF	TGTGCCAGCAGCCCCGTAGGGGCAGCCTGGACGAACACCATATATTTT
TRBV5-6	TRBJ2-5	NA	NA	CASSSRGGGSGSFWTQYF	TGTGCCAGCAGCTCCCGAGGAGGGGGGAGTGGGAGTTTCTGGACCCAGTACTTC